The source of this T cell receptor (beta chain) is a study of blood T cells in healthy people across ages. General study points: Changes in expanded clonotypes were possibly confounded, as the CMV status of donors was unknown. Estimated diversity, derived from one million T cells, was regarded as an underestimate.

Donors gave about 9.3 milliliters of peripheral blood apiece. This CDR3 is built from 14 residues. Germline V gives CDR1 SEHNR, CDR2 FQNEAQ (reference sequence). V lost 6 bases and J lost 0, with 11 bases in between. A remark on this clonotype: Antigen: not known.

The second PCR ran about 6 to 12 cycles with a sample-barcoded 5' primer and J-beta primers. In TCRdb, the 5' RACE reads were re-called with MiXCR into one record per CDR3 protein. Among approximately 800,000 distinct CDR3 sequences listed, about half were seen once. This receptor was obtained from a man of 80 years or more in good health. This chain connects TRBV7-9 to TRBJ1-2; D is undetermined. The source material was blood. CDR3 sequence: CASSESRANYGYTF. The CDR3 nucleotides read TGTGCCAGCAGTGAATCCAGAGCTAACTATGGCTACACCTTC.